This TCR beta chain stems from a study of T-cell reconstitution after alpha-beta-depleted transplantation in children. The germline CDR1 and CDR2 sequences are MNHEY and SVGAGI. The J segment lost 10 bases and the V segment lost 8 bases, leaving 15 bases of the junction unmatched. The CDR3 runs 15 residues. This clonotype occurred many times. The TCRbeta library incorporated unique molecular identifiers. TCRdb independently ran MiXCR on the PCR reads; one entry per CDR3 protein. Among hundreds of thousands of distinct CDR3 sequences listed, approximately 16% were seen once. The chain links TRBV6-5 to TRBJ2-1, with 9 bases aligning to TRBD1. Sequencing was performed on PBMCs from the stem cell graft donor, taken from the stem cell graft. The sequence was collected from a human donor who donated a stem cell graft to a child with acute myeloid leukemia. The CDR3, as DNA: TGTGCCAGCGGCCGATACAGGGGGCAATCGGTCGAGCAGTTCTTC. This gives the protein CASGRYRGQSVEQFF.